This T cell receptor beta chain was captured by sequencing in a study of blood T cell repertoires in COVID-19. About the research overall: T cells, B-cell-depleted T cells, or PBMCs supplied cDNA or gDNA.

The CDR3 has 14 residues. Germline CDR1 reads MNHEY; CDR2 reads SMNVEV (reference sequence). Trimming removed 7 bases at V and 0 bases at J, with 10 bases between. Assay: immunoSEQ multiplex PCR; the TCRdb copy retains only in-frame clones and omits some. The table shows hundreds of thousands of clones, with 88% occurring only once. V usage is TRBV27 and J usage is TRBJ1-3, with no clear D. The TCR was taken from a woman aged 70 to 79 with COVID-19, enrolled during active disease. Specimen: peripheral blood. This chain's CDR3 is CASKKHNSGNTIYF. Here the CDR3 DNA reads TGTGCCAGCAAAAAACATAACTCTGGAAACACCATATATTTT.